The entry below describes one T cell receptor (beta chain). The record originates from a study of blood T cell repertoires in COVID-19. This table comes from immunoSEQ multiplex PCR, and its TCRdb copy is limited to in-frame clones, with some not included. The profile shows 150,000 to 200,000 clones, 86% of them singletons. Material: peripheral blood. This clonotype was obtained from a woman in her sixties with COVID-19, enrolled during active disease.

The CDR3 region is CASSPRGTAETEAFF. The CDR3 nucleotides are TGTGCCAGCAGCCCCAGGGGGACCGCTGAGACTGAAGCTTTCTTT. J is TRBJ1-1 and V is TRBV7-2, with 7 bases fitting TRBD1. CDR1 is SGHTA, CDR2 FQGNSA, per germline. The J segment lost 5 bases and the V segment lost 5 bases, leaving 11 bases of the junction unmatched. The CDR3 consists of 15 residues.